Below, 19 T cell receptor beta chains from the same sample are listed, as sequenced in a study of shared clonotypes between healthy human individuals. The data were produced by immunoSEQ multiplex PCR, yet TCRdb's version contains in-frame clones alone and is incomplete. The data hold about 480,000 clones, with 60% to 80% observed a single time. Input material: PBMCs. The receptors stem from a woman between 40 and 55 years old in good health. Some clones in this sample may be carry-over from other donors' samples.

This sequence joins TRBV19 and TRBJ2-2, with 11 positions matching TRBD2. The CDR3 contains 18 residues. The V gene's germline CDR1 is LNHDA and CDR2 SQIVND (reference sequence). Trimming at V came to 2 bases and at J to 6 bases, leaving 11 bases not matched to a gene. This CDR3 reads CASSIRGLADNLPGELFF. DNA for the CDR3: TGTGCCAGTAGTATAAGGGGACTAGCGGACAACCTCCCCGGGGAGCTGTTTTTT. Based on the CDR3 plus reference TRBV19 and TRBJ2-2, the full variable domain is DGGITQSPKYLFRKEGQNVTLSCEQNLNHDAMYWYRQDPGQGLRLIYYSQIVNDFQKGDIAEGYSVSREKKESFPLTVTSAQKNPTAFYLCASSIRGLADNLPGELFFGEGSRLTVL.

The rearrangement joins TRBV5-4 to TRBJ2-4; 9 nucleotides agree with TRBD1. Looked up from germline, CDR1 is SGHNT and CDR2 is YYREEE (reference sequence). This CDR3 spans 13 amino acids. Germline trimming cut 3 bases from V and 13 bases from J; bases unmatched to any gene: 8. In nucleotides, the CDR3 is TGTGCCAGCAGCTCCGCCGGGACAGGGTTGCAGTACTTC. Translating gives CASSSAGTGLQYF.

Only a few counts were recorded for this clone. V is TRBV5-1 and J is TRBJ2-5, with D perhaps given as TRBD1 or TRBD2 (6 bases each). The CDR3 length is 15 residues. V was cut by 1 base and J by 5 bases, with 15 bases left in between. Germline values: CDR1 SGHRS, CDR2 YFSETQ. The CDR3 DNA reads as TGCGCCAGCAGCTTGTTGGGGGGCTTATCGGAGACCCAGTACTTC. Its protein is CASSLLGGLSETQYF.

The gene calls are TRBV28 and TRBJ2-3; weak D call: TRBD1 (5 bases). In germline, CDR1 is MDHEN, CDR2 SYDVKM. The V end lost 3 bases, the J end lost 0 bases, and 13 bases lay between the germline ends. The CDR3 totals 16 residues. CDR3 sequence: CASSFVLGASTDTQYF. The DNA of the CDR3 is TGTGCCAGCAGTTTTGTTCTAGGGGCTAGCACAGATACGCAGTATTTT.

This clone has only one observation. CDR3 DNA: TGTGCCAGCAGCAGCCGGGAAACCAATGAGCAGTTCTTC. This codes for CASSSRETNEQFF. V is TRBV7-8 and J is TRBJ2-1; perhaps TRBD2 as D (5 bases). Looked up from germline, CDR1 is SGHVS and CDR2 is FQNEAQ. The V gene lost 5 bases and the J gene lost 6 bases, with 11 bases spanning the gap. The CDR3 is 13 amino acids.

V gene TRBV30 combines with J gene TRBJ2-3; the D is unclear. V dropped 2 bases and J dropped 5 bases, with 8 bases sitting between them. CDR1 and CDR2 from the germline V gene are GTSNPN and SVGIG (reference sequence). The CDR3 is 12 amino acids. The CDR3: CAWSSDRDTQYF. The CDR3 nucleotides are TGTGCCTGGAGTTCTGATAGAGATACGCAGTATTTT.

Notes on this clone: Different DNA sequences within this sample yield the same CDR3. The CDR3 nucleotides read TGTGCCAGCACAGGAAGCACAGATACGCAGTATTTT. This translates into CASTGSTDTQYF. This rearrangement joins TRBV6-1 to TRBJ2-3; D not resolved. The CDR3 loop spans 12 amino acids. Germline V gene data show CDR1 as MNHNS and CDR2 as SASEGT. Trimming took off 7 bases at V and 0 bases at J, with 5 bases between the two ends.

This chain joins TRBV30 and TRBJ1-6, with no clear D. Germline V gene data show CDR1 as GTSNPN and CDR2 as SVGIG (reference sequence). There are 15 residues in the CDR3. The V end lost 0 bases, the J end lost 9 bases, and 15 bases lay between the germline ends. The DNA of the CDR3 is TGTGCCTGGAGTGTAGTGCCGGCCTATGGTTCACCCCTCCACTTT. As protein: CAWSVVPAYGSPLHF.

This clone was observed a handful of times. The chain carries TRBV2 and TRBJ2-3; 15 positions agree with TRBD2. This CDR3 region has 14 residues. Germline V gene data show CDR1 as SNHLY and CDR2 as FYNNEI. V lost 6 bases to trimming and J lost 10 bases; unmatched junction nucleotides: 5. The CDR3 bases are TGTGCCAGCAGGCAGGGACTAGCGGGAGGTCCGCAGTATTTT. Its protein product is CASRQGLAGGPQYF.

V and J are TRBV6-6 and TRBJ2-7; no firm D call. CDR1 MNHNY and CDR2 SVGAGI come from the germline V gene (reference sequence). CDR3 length: 15 amino acids. Trimming removed 0 bases from V and 12 bases from J, with 21 bases in between. The DNA for the CDR3 is TGTGCCAGCAGTTACTCGATGGATTCTCCCGAAAACTTGTACTTC. Residues: CASSYSMDSPENLYF.

The J gene is TRBJ2-6, the V gene TRBV29-1; TRBD2 agrees at 7 bases. V lost 2 bases, J lost 4 bases, and 5 bases stayed unmatched. CDR3 length: 15 amino acids. In germline, CDR1 is SQVTM, CDR2 ANQGSEA. CDR3 amino acids: CSVELPGRGANVLTF. The DNA for the CDR3 is TGCAGCGTTGAACTACCCGGGAGGGGGGCCAACGTCCTGACTTTC.

This chain uses TRBV4-1 with TRBJ2-1; maybe TRBD2 (6 bases). The V gene lost 1 base and the J gene lost 3 bases, with 13 bases spanning the gap. CDR3 length: 16 amino acids. In germline, CDR1 is MGHRA, CDR2 YSYEKL. CDR3 DNA sequence: TGCGCCAGCAGCCAAGGGGGGGTAAACAGCTACAATGAGCAGTTCTTC. It yields the protein CASSQGGVNSYNEQFF.

V gene TRBV7-9 combines with J gene TRBJ1-2; TRBD1 matches at 12 bases. With V trimmed by 2 bases and J by 8 bases, 6 bases remained unmatched. Germline CDR1 and CDR2: SEHNR and FQNEAQ (reference sequence). The CDR3 covers 15 residues. This chain's CDR3 is CASSLQGTGGEGYTF. CDR3 nucleotide sequence: TGTGCCAGCAGCTTACAAGGGACAGGGGGCGAGGGCTACACCTTC.

Remarks on this clone: The sample carries other DNA sequences with the same CDR3. The chain uses TRBV5-1 and TRBJ1-2; 7 nucleotides agree with TRBD1. V gave up 0 bases and J gave up 5 bases; unmatched junction bases: 4. Per germline, CDR1 SGHRS and CDR2 YFSETQ. This CDR3 region has 14 residues. This CDR3 is CASSLEGGGYGYTF. In nucleotides, the CDR3 is TGCGCCAGCAGCTTGGAAGGGGGCGGTTATGGCTACACCTTC.

The rearrangement joins TRBV10-3 to TRBJ2-5; tentatively, D is TRBD2 (5 bases). The CDR3 sequence is 13 residues long. V was pared by 0 bases and J by 4 bases, with 6 bases between. CDR1 and CDR2 from the germline V gene are ENHRY and SYGVKD. The CDR3 sequence: CAISESGVETQYF. CDR3 in DNA: TGTGCCATCAGTGAGTCCGGGGTAGAGACCCAGTACTTC.

The chain employs TRBV28 and TRBJ2-7; D might be TRBD1 (6 bases). CDR1 is MDHEN and CDR2 is SYDVKM in the germline V gene. The V and J ends lost 5 bases and 6 bases respectively, with 17 bases between them. The CDR3 has 14 amino acids. CDR3 in amino acids: CASSPRTATREQYF. CDR3 nucleotides: TGTGCCAGCAGTCCCCGGACAGCGACCCGCGAGCAGTACTTC.

In DNA, the CDR3 is TGCGCCAGCAGCCAAGTAGGGGGGGGGCGATACGAGCAGTACTTC. It yields the protein CASSQVGGGRYEQYF. The V gene is TRBV4-1, the J gene TRBJ2-7; weak D call: TRBD2 (7 bases). Trimming removed 1 base at V and 4 bases at J, with 14 bases between. CDR3 size: 15 residues. In germline, CDR1 is MGHRA, CDR2 YSYEKL.

V gene TRBV5-4 combines with J gene TRBJ2-3; maybe TRBD1 (5 bases). Germline-derived CDR1 and CDR2 are SGHNT and YYREEE (reference sequence). This CDR3 has 15 residues. Trimming left V 4 bases short and J 1 base short, with 13 bases between. The CDR3 protein is CASSPTVTGTDTQYF. The CDR3 DNA reads as TGTGCCAGCAGCCCGACAGTGACTGGCACAGATACGCAGTATTTT.

V gene TRBV27 combines with J gene TRBJ2-1; D is possibly TRBD1 or TRBD2 (5 bases each). In germline, CDR1 is MNHEY, CDR2 SMNVEV (reference sequence). The CDR3 contains 15 residues. With 11 bases removed from V and 7 bases from J, the gap between germline ends came to 24 bases. The CDR3, as DNA: TGTGCCTGCGGACCTTCCGGGACCCCACGGAATGAGCAGTTCTTC. It translates to CACGPSGTPRNEQFF.